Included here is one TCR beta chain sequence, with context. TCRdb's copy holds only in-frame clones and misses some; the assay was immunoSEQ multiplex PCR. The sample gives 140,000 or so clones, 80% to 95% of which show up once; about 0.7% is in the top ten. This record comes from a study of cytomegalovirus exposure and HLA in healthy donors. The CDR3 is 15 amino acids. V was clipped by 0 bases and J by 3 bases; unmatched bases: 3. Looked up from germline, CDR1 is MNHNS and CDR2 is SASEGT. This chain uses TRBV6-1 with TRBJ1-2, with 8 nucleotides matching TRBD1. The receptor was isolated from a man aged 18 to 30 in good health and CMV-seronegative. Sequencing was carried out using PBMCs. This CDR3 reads CASSEAGTGYYGYTF. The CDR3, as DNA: TGTGCCAGCAGTGAAGCGGGGACAGGATACTATGGCTACACCTTC.